This T cell receptor (beta chain) was recorded in a study of prognosis after radiotherapy for stage I lung cancer. Across the study: In this cohort, every patient with non-small cell lung cancer was regarded as medically inoperable. General study points: Lower post-radiation Shannon entropy was seen in patients who went on to develop distant metastases. Gene usage of TRBV and TRBJ reportedly differed between patients with and without metastases.

The table lists this clonotype with many counts. Its antigen remains unknown. Trimming removed 5 bases from V and 0 bases from J, with 21 bases in between. In germline, CDR1 is DFQATT, CDR2 SNEGSKA (reference sequence). The CDR3 spans 17 residues. Genomic DNA provided the template from which TCR beta CDR3 was amplified by two-round multiplex PCR. Primers targeting each individual TRBV and TRBJ gene were applied in first-round PCR. MiXCR was run by TCRdb on the multiplex PCR reads, yielding one entry per CDR3 protein. The sample comprises under 50,000 distinct CDR3 sequences, around 24% of which are singletons, and less than 30% rests with the top ten. Researchers took 5.5 to 6.5 milliliters of peripheral blood at each of two time points.

The gene calls are TRBV20-1 and TRBJ2-3; D may correspond to TRBD1 or TRBD2 (7 bases each). Material: PBMCs, obtained before or after stereotactic body radiation therapy (not recorded which). This receptor was identified in a donor over 45 with non-small cell lung cancer. CDR3 bases: TGCAGTGCTCAGGGGGAGGGTCGGGCCAGGAGCACAGATACGCAGTATTTT. Translated: CSAQGEGRARSTDTQYF.